Shown below are 19 T cell receptor beta chains from a single sample sequenced in a study of shared clonotypes between healthy human individuals. The protocol was immunoSEQ multiplex PCR, while the TCRdb copy is restricted to in-frame clones and leaves out a portion. The top ten clones hold about 13% of a sample with about 470,000 clones, around 79% of them seen once. What was sequenced was PBMCs. Receptor source: a woman aged 40-49 years in good health. Some clones in this sample may be carry-over from other donors' samples.

This chain connects TRBV28 to TRBJ1-1; no definite D call. Germline CDR1 MDHEN, CDR2 SYDVKM. CDR3 length: 12 residues. Trimming removed 7 bases from V and 8 bases from J, with 14 bases in between. In DNA, the CDR3 is TGTGCCAGCACCTCACCGCCGCAGGAAGCTTTCTTT. It specifies CASTSPPQEAFF.

This clone was seen once. This chain uses TRBV5-5 with TRBJ2-7; 10 bases map to TRBD2. The CDR3 runs 14 residues. The J segment lost 4 bases and the V segment lost 1 base, leaving 2 bases of the junction unmatched. Germline V gene data show CDR1 as SGHKS and CDR2 as YYEKEE (reference sequence). The CDR3 DNA is TGTGCCAGCAGCTTGTCTAGCGGGAGTTACGAGCAGTACTTC. This codes for CASSLSSGSYEQYF. Complete variable domain (other parts from reference TRBV5-5 and TRBJ2-7): DAGVTQSPTHLIKTRGQQVTLRCSPISGHKSVSWYQQVLGQGPQFIFQYYEKEERGRGNFPDRFSARQFPNYSSELNVNALLLGDSALYLCASSLSSGSYEQYFGPGTRLTVT.

The chain has TRBV13 and TRBJ2-5, with TRBD2 identical over 12 bases. Trimming removed 5 bases from V and 5 bases from J; junction bases left unmatched: 18. The length of the CDR3 is 19 residues. CDR1 is PRHDT, CDR2 FYEKMQ, per germline (reference sequence). The CDR3 spells CASSTRSRVGLAGGETQYF. The CDR3 coding sequence is TGTGCCAGCAGCACGCGAAGTAGGGTGGGGCTAGCGGGAGGGGAGACCCAGTACTTC.

This chain links TRBV2 with TRBJ2-2, with TRBD2 matching 9 bases. The J segment lost 4 bases and the V segment lost 2 bases, leaving 5 bases of the junction unmatched. Germline V lookup: CDR1 SNHLY, CDR2 FYNNEI. This CDR3 comprises 16 residues. The CDR3 nucleotides are TGTGCCAGCAGTGAACAGCTAGCGGGATCCACCGGGGAGCTGTTTTTT. This gives the protein CASSEQLAGSTGELFF.

The rearrangement joins TRBV5-1 to TRBJ2-7; 8 bases match TRBD1. The CDR3 extends over 18 amino acids. With V trimmed by 0 bases and J by 2 bases, 13 bases remained unmatched. Per germline, CDR1 SGHRS and CDR2 YFSETQ. The CDR3 here is CASSLGMRTGSFPYEQYF. The CDR3, as DNA: TGCGCCAGCAGCTTGGGAATGAGGACAGGGTCATTCCCCTACGAGCAGTACTTC.

The rearrangement links TRBV2 to TRBJ2-7, with D possibly being TRBD1 (6 bases). From germline, CDR1 is SNHLY and CDR2 FYNNEI. The CDR3 has 13 residues. Trimming pared 6 bases from V and 4 bases from J, leaving 13 bases between. The CDR3 sequence is CASRETGGYEQYF. Written as DNA, the CDR3 is TGTGCCAGCAGGGAGACAGGCGGGTACGAGCAGTACTTC.

This clone has more than one count but fewer than ten. This chain uses TRBV19 with TRBJ1-5, with 9 bases matching TRBD1. From germline, CDR1 is LNHDA and CDR2 SQIVND (reference sequence). This CDR3 has 14 amino acids. J was trimmed by 0 bases and V by 10 bases; bases with no gene match: 4. The CDR3 DNA reads as TGTGCCACCGACAGGGGGTCTAGCAATCAGCCCCAGCATTTT. This gives the protein CATDRGSSNQPQHF.

This clone was detected a few times. The CDR3 nucleotides read TGTGCCAGCAGTGTTGAAGGGTCCCAGCCCCAGCATTTT. It codes for CASSVEGSQPQHF. The chain couples TRBV2 to TRBJ1-5, with no clear D. This CDR3 has 13 amino acids. Germline V gene lookup returns CDR1 SNHLY and CDR2 FYNNEI. V was clipped by 4 bases and J by 7 bases, with 11 bases between them.

This chain joins TRBV5-1 and TRBJ2-7; TRBD1 matches 7 bases. The CDR3 has 14 residues. Germline-derived CDR1 and CDR2 are SGHRS and YFSETQ. With 1 base clipped from V and 4 bases from J, the junction kept 5 bases outside the gene matches. The CDR3 here is CASSLSTGEYEQYF. The CDR3 bases are TGCGCCAGCAGCTTGAGCACAGGGGAATACGAGCAGTACTTC.

The gene calls are TRBV19 and TRBJ2-1; weak D call: TRBD1 (6 bases). This CDR3 contains 14 residues. Trimming shortened V by 6 bases and J by 7 bases, and 16 bases separated the two germline ends. Germline V gives CDR1 LNHDA, CDR2 SQIVND (reference sequence). The CDR3 coding sequence is TGTGCCAGTAGCCAAAGGCGGACAGCAAATGAGCAGTTCTTC. Its protein is CASSQRRTANEQFF.

The gene calls are TRBV2 and TRBJ2-6, with D possibly TRBD2 on 7 matching bases. The CDR3 consists of 19 residues. Trimming cost V 10 bases and J 1 base, with 26 bases left between them. Germline lookup yields CDR1 SNHLY and CDR2 FYNNEI. The CDR3 loop is CAIPGGHHTSSSGANVLTF. The CDR3 coding sequence is TGTGCCATCCCGGGGGGACACCACACCAGTTCGTCTGGGGCCAACGTCCTGACTTTC. Filled out from reference TRBV2 and TRBJ2-6, the complete variable domain reads EPEVTQTPSHQVTQMGQEVILRCVPISNHLYFYWYRQILGQKVEFLVSFYNNEISEKSEIFDDQFSVERPDGSNFTLKIRSTKLEDSAMYFCAIPGGHHTSSSGANVLTFGAGSRLTVL.

V is TRBV29-1 and J is TRBJ1-2, with D perhaps matching TRBD1 (5 bases). This CDR3 has 12 amino acids. The V end lost 2 bases, the J end lost 8 bases, and 12 bases lay between the germline ends. CDR1 is SQVTM and CDR2 is ANQGSEA in the germline V gene. In DNA, the CDR3 is TGCAGCGTTGAATGGGAGGGACGGGGCTACACCTTC. Translating it yields CSVEWEGRGYTF.

The CDR3 loop reads CASSATGQSNQPQHF. Here the CDR3 DNA reads TGTGCCAGCAGCGCCACCGGACAAAGCAATCAGCCCCAGCATTTT. V gene TRBV9 combines with J gene TRBJ1-5; weak D call: TRBD1 (5 bases). Trimming shortened V by 3 bases and J by 1 base, and 11 bases separated the two germline ends. The CDR3 extends over 15 amino acids. Germline assignment: CDR1 SGDLS and CDR2 YYNGEE.

This clone came up once. The V and J genes are TRBV30 and TRBJ2-1; TRBD1 or TRBD2 may be the D gene (5 bases each). Trimming removed 4 bases from V and 1 base from J, with 11 bases in between. Germline V CDR1 and CDR2: GTSNPN, SVGIG (reference sequence). The CDR3 is 14 amino acids. CDR3 sequence: CAWTRDPSYNEQFF. The CDR3 nucleotides read TGTGCCTGGACCCGGGACCCATCCTACAATGAGCAGTTCTTC.

In its sample, this clone was seen many times. The genes are TRBV15 and TRBJ2-7, with 9 bases that match TRBD1. The CDR3 totals 18 residues. After removal of 3 bases from V and 1 base from J, the junction contained 13 bases not matched to a gene. Germline V CDR1 and CDR2: LNHNV, YYDKDF (reference sequence). The chain's CDR3 is CATSRFAGQGVSSYEQYF. CDR3 DNA: TGTGCCACCAGCAGGTTTGCGGGACAGGGTGTAAGTTCCTACGAGCAGTACTTC.

The chain employs TRBV7-9 and TRBJ2-7, with 9 nucleotides matching TRBD2. From germline, CDR1 is SEHNR and CDR2 FQNEAQ (reference sequence). The CDR3 runs to 14 residues. The V and J ends lost 6 bases and 7 bases, in that order; junction bases with no gene match: 10. CDR3 nucleotide sequence: TGTGCCAGCAGTCCCCCCGGGCTAGCGGGAGAGCAGTACTTC. Protein sequence: CASSPPGLAGEQYF.

This clone was observed a few times. J is TRBJ1-5 and V is TRBV9; 7 bases map to TRBD1. Germline lookup yields CDR1 SGDLS and CDR2 YYNGEE. J was trimmed by 6 bases and V by 4 bases; bases with no gene match: 10. This CDR3 has 15 amino acids. Written as DNA, the CDR3 is TGTGCCAGCAGCCAATCCGGGACAGCGAGTCAGCCCCAGCATTTT. Amino acids: CASSQSGTASQPQHF.

The gene calls are TRBV28 and TRBJ2-2, with D perhaps given as TRBD1 or TRBD2 (5 bases each). The CDR3 loop spans 13 amino acids. In germline, CDR1 is MDHEN, CDR2 SYDVKM. V gave up 7 bases and J gave up 5 bases, with 11 bases separating them. In DNA form, the CDR3 reads TGTGCCAGCATTACAGAGGGGACCGGGGAGCTGTTTTTT. Translating it yields CASITEGTGELFF.

This clone was counted between two and nine times. The V gene is TRBV27, the J gene TRBJ2-7; D is ambiguous. The CDR3 has 13 amino acids. V lost 6 bases and J lost 1, with 10 bases in between. CDR1 is MNHEY, CDR2 SMNVEV, per germline (reference sequence). For the CDR3, the DNA is TGTGCCAGCAGACCAGGATTTTCCTACGAGCAGTACTTC. It is translated as CASRPGFSYEQYF.